This T cell receptor (beta chain) comes out of a study of prognosis after radiotherapy for stage I lung cancer. Study summary: Enrolled patients were those with stage I non-small cell lung cancer, a group that was recruited between early 2018 and 2019. Enrolled patients (around 14 men, more than 5 women) had a median age of approximately 74 years and an age range of about 50 to 85 years. Metastases at distant sites emerged in several patients after radiotherapy, at a median of approximately 7 months, whereas about 14 showed no significant progression.

The ends lost 4 bases at V and 6 bases at J; junction bases unmatched: 3. The germline V gene has CDR1 KGHSH and CDR2 LQKENI. The CDR3 contains 13 residues. Researchers used two-round multiplex PCR to amplify TCR beta CDR3 starting from genomic DNA. First-round PCR, the initial amplification, used primers specific to each TRBV and TRBJ gene. Using its own MiXCR run on the multiplex PCR reads, TCRdb lists one record per CDR3 protein. The data show about 16,000 distinct CDR3 sequences, with around 41% seen just once and about 45% held by the top ten. This clonotype was detected ten times or more. The chain is built from TRBV18 and TRBJ2-7, with 10 bases fitting TRBD1. This clonotype was obtained from a donor over 45 with non-small cell lung cancer. Sequenced here: PBMCs, sampled before or after stereotactic body radiation therapy (not recorded which). CDR3 residues: CASSRDRGLEQYF. DNA of the CDR3: TGTGCCAGCTCACGGGACAGGGGCCTCGAGCAGTACTTC.